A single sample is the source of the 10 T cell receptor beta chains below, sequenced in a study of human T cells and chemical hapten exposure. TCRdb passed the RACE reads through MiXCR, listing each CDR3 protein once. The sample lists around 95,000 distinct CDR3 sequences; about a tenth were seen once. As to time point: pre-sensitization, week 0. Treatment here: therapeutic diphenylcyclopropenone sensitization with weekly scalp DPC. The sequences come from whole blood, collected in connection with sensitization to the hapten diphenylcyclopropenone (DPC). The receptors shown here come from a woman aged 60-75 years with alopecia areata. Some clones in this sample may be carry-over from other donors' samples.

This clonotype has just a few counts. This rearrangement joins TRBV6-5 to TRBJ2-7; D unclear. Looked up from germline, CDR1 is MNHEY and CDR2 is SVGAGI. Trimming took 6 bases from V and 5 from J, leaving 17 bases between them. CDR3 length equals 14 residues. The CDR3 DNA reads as TGTGCCAGCAGCCAAAGTAGTGAGTCGAACGAGCAGTACTTC. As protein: CASSQSSESNEQYF.

CDR3 residues: CASSFSRGEQPQHF. DNA for the CDR3: TGTGCCAGCAGTTTTTCCAGGGGGGAACAGCCCCAGCATTTT. The J gene is TRBJ1-5, the V gene TRBV6-2 or TRBV6-3; 7 bases align to TRBD1. There are 14 residues in the CDR3. J was trimmed by 7 bases and V by 4 bases; bases with no gene match: 7. Looked up from germline, CDR1 is MNHEY and CDR2 is SVGEGT.

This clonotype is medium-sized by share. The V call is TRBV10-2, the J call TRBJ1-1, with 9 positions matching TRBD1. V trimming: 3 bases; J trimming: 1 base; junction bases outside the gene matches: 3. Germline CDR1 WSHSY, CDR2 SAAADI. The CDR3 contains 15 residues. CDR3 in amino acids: CASSESQGANTEAFF. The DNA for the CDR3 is TGCGCCAGCAGTGAATCACAGGGGGCGAACACTGAAGCTTTCTTT.

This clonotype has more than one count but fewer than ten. The CDR3 nucleotides are TGTGCCAGCAGTTACCGGGGAGGCTCCTACGAGCAGTACTTC. Translating it yields CASSYRGGSYEQYF. V usage is TRBV6-5 and J usage is TRBJ2-7, with D possibly being TRBD2 (6 bases). The V and J ends lost 2 bases and 0 bases respectively, with 8 bases between them. The CDR3 has 14 amino acids. In germline, CDR1 is MNHEY, CDR2 SVGAGI.

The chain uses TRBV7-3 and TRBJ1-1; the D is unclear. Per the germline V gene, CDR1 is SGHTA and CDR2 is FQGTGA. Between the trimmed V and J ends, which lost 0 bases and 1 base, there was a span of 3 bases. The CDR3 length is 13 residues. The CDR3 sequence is CASSLTPNTEAFF. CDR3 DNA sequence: TGTGCCAGCAGCTTAACTCCGAACACTGAAGCTTTCTTT.

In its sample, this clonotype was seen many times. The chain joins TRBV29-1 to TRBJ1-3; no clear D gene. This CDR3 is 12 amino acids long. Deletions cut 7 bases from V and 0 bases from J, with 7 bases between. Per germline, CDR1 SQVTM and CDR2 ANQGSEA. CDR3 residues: CSASYSGNTIYF. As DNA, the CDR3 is TGCAGCGCCTCCTACTCTGGAAACACCATATATTTT.

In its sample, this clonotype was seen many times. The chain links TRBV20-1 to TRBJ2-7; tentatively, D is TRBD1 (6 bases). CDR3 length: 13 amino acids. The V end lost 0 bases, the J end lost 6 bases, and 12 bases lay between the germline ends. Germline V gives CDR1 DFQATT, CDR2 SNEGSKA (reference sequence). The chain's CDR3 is CSARDLTGTEQYF. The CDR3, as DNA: TGCAGTGCTAGAGATCTAACAGGGACCGAGCAGTACTTC.

Here the CDR3 reads CASSLDRTSSYEQYF. For the CDR3, the DNA is TGTGCCAGCAGCTTAGACCGGACTAGTTCTTACGAGCAGTACTTC. This chain connects TRBV11-2 to TRBJ2-7; 7 bases fit TRBD2. V dropped 0 bases and J dropped 4; count of bases not matched to a gene: 6. The CDR3 covers 15 residues. Germline V gives CDR1 SGHAT, CDR2 FQNNGV.

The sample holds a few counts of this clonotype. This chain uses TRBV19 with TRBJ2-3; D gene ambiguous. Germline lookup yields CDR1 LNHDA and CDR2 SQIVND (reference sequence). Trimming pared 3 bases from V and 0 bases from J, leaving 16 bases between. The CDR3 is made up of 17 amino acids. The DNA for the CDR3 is TGTGCCAGTAGTATGAGGTCTAACCGCCATAGCACAGATACGCAGTATTTT. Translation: CASSMRSNRHSTDTQYF.

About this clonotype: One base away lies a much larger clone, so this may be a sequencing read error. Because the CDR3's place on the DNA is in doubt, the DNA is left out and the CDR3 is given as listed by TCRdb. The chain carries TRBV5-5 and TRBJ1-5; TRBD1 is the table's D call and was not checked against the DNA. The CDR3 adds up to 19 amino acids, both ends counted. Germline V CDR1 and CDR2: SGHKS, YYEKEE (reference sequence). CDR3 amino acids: CASSFGWGAVSSSNQPQQF.